This TCR beta chain was captured by sequencing in a study of cytomegalovirus exposure and HLA in healthy donors. The PCR contained 60 Vbeta and 13 Jbeta primers. Measured with immunoSEQ multiplex PCR; TCRdb has only the in-frame clones, and not every one. The data hold approximately 170,000 clones, with less than 80% observed a single time. The CDR3 covers 17 residues. The source of this sequence is a female donor in good health and CMV-seronegative. The V call is TRBV21-1, the J call TRBJ2-3; the DNA was not used to check the table's D call, TRBD2. TRBV21-1 counts as a pseudogene. The sequenced sample consisted of PBMCs. The chain's CDR3 is CASSKGTSGYHTDTQYF. CDR3 bases: TGTGCCAGCAGCAAAGGGACTAGCGGGTATCACACAGATACGCAGTATTTT.